One sample yielded the 20 T cell receptor beta chains listed below, sequenced in a study of blood T cell repertoires in COVID-19 (dated by TCRdb to the early 2020s). Preparation of the library involved the immunoSEQ multiplex PCR assay. Here the immuneACCESS table is served through TCRdb, limited to in-frame sequences with V and J called. Missing clones are a known gap in these copies; in checked studies unresolved V genes cover under half, and the rest lacks a known reason. Within this sample are just under 350,000 clones, with approximately 89% of them counted one time only. Of the sample, 3% to 4% is held by the ten largest clones. The sequenced sample consisted of peripheral blood. The receptors were sampled from a woman between 18 and 29 years old who had recovered from COVID-19.

The chain is built from TRBV1 and TRBJ2-5; TRBD2 is the table's D call, not checked against the DNA. TRBV1 is shown as a pseudogene. The CDR3 has 18 amino acids. The chain's CDR3 is CTSSQDIAHLLLQETQYF. The DNA of the CDR3 is TGCACCAGCAGCCAAGATATAGCGCATCTCTTACTCCAAGAGACCCAGTACTTC.

J is TRBJ2-1 and V is TRBV19, with a tentative D call TRBD2 (6 bases). Germline V gene sequence: CDR1 LNHDA, CDR2 SQIVND (reference sequence). The ends were cut back, 1 base at V and 4 bases at J, with 8 bases in the middle. The CDR3 sequence is 14 residues long. CDR3 sequence: CASSIARGYNEQFF. The CDR3 DNA follows: TGTGCCAGTAGTATAGCACGGGGGTACAATGAGCAGTTCTTC.

The rearrangement uses TRBV14 and TRBJ1-2; D is undetermined. CDR3 length: 14 amino acids. Trimming pared 2 bases from V and 3 bases from J, leaving 10 bases between. Germline assignment: CDR1 SGHDN and CDR2 FVKESK. DNA for the CDR3: TGTGCCAGCAGCCAATTAGCCGATTACTATGGCTACACCTTC. This gives the protein CASSQLADYYGYTF.

The V gene is TRBV30, the J gene TRBJ2-5; possible D gene TRBD1, 5 bases. Trimming took off 4 bases at V and 3 bases at J, with 6 bases between the two ends. The CDR3 extends over 11 amino acids. Germline loops: CDR1 GTSNPN, CDR2 SVGIG (reference sequence). CDR3 coding DNA: TGTGCCTGGACGGACAAAGAGACCCAGTACTTC. Translated, it gives CAWTDKETQYF.

The J gene is TRBJ2-1, the V gene TRBV4-3; 7 nucleotides agree with TRBD1. The germline V gene has CDR1 LGHNA and CDR2 YSLEER. V lost 1 base to trimming and J lost 8 bases; unmatched junction nucleotides: 8. This CDR3 comprises 15 residues. The CDR3 DNA reads TGCGCCAGCAGCCAAGCGGGGTCAGGGGGTGATGAGCAGTTCTTC. Encoded protein: CASSQAGSGGDEQFF.

CDR3: CASSRFSGQENEKLFF. In nucleotides, the CDR3 is TGTGCCAGTAGTCGTTTTTCGGGACAGGAGAATGAAAAACTGTTTTTT. The chain carries TRBV19 and TRBJ1-4, with TRBD1 matching 8 bases. The V and J ends lost 5 bases and 5 bases, in that order; junction bases with no gene match: 10. Germline loops: CDR1 LNHDA, CDR2 SQIVND (reference sequence). The length of the CDR3 is 16 residues.

J is TRBJ2-1 and V is TRBV3-1 (or the pseudogene TRBV3-2); 12 bases are shared with TRBD2. CDR1 is LGHDT, CDR2 YNNKEL, per germline (reference sequence). This CDR3 contains 17 residues. V shed 0 bases and J 7 bases; nucleotides not matched to a gene: 7. CDR3 sequence reads: CASSQDRLAGVYNEQFF. The CDR3 DNA follows: TGTGCCAGCAGCCAAGATCGACTAGCGGGAGTGTATAATGAGCAGTTCTTC.

The rearrangement links TRBV27 to TRBJ1-1; no firm D call. V was trimmed by 7 bases and J by 1 base, leaving 10 bases between them. Germline CDR1 MNHEY, CDR2 SMNVEV (reference sequence). This CDR3 is built from 13 residues. In DNA, the CDR3 is TGTGCCAGCACCCATGCGGGGAACACTGAAGCTTTCTTT. This codes for CASTHAGNTEAFF.

This clone was detected only once. V and J are TRBV11-3 and TRBJ2-3; 13 bases are a match to TRBD2. The CDR3 is 15 residues long. CDR1 is SGHNT, CDR2 YENEEA, per germline. The junction had 4 bases not matched to a gene; V was cut back by 5 bases and J by 5 bases. DNA of the CDR3: TGTGCCAGCAGCCGGGGGACTAGCGGGGAAGATACGCAGTATTTT. This codes for CASSRGTSGEDTQYF. Drawing the rest from reference TRBV11-3 and TRBJ2-3, the complete variable domain is EAGVVQSPRYKIIEKKQPVAFWCNPISGHNTLYWYLQNLGQGPELLIRYENEEAVDDSQLPKDRFSAERLKGVDSTLKIQPAELGDSAVYLCASSRGTSGEDTQYFGPGTRLTVL.

The gene calls are TRBV6-4 and TRBJ1-1; 10 nucleotides line up with TRBD1. V lost 5 bases, J lost 4 bases, and 7 bases stayed unmatched. This CDR3 is built from 15 residues. Germline CDR1 reads MRHNA; CDR2 reads SNTAGT. CDR3 region: CASSPGQGTITEAFF. The CDR3 DNA reads TGTGCCAGCAGTCCGGGACAGGGGACCATCACTGAAGCTTTCTTT.

Points on this clone: The same CDR3 also results from other DNA sequences found in this sample. The chain couples TRBV19 to TRBJ1-1; weak D call: TRBD1 (6 bases). This CDR3 comprises 14 residues. Trimming removed 7 bases at V and 2 bases at J, with 14 bases between. Germline CDR1 reads LNHDA; CDR2 reads SQIVND (reference sequence). The chain's CDR3 is CASTWGRGNTEAFF. Written as DNA, the CDR3 is TGTGCCAGTACGTGGGGCAGGGGCAACACTGAAGCTTTCTTT.

This clone was counted a single time. The sample has other DNA sequences that encode this CDR3 too. V and J are TRBV29-1 and TRBJ1-2; weak D call: TRBD1 (6 bases). Germline CDR1 reads SQVTM; CDR2 reads ANQGSEA. V lost 1 base to trimming and J lost 4 bases, with 7 bases between them. This CDR3 is built from 12 residues. CDR3 sequence reads: CSVEVGGYGYTF. The CDR3 nucleotides read TGCAGCGTTGAAGTAGGGGGCTATGGCTACACCTTC.

V usage is TRBV4-3 and J usage is TRBJ2-2; TRBD1 matches at 7 bases. Germline CDR1 reads LGHNA; CDR2 reads YSLEER. The CDR3 is made up of 18 amino acids. Trimming took 3 bases from V and 3 from J; bases not matched to a gene: 13. In DNA, the CDR3 is TGCGCCAGCAGCCAGGTTATCTTAGGGGGCGCCGACACCGGGGAGCTGTTTTTT. Amino acids: CASSQVILGGADTGELFF.

CDR3 sequence reads: CASSSDREDYGYTF. CDR3 DNA: TGTGCCAGCAGCTCGGACAGGGAGGACTATGGCTACACCTTC. V is TRBV7-9 and J is TRBJ1-2, with 8 bases identical to TRBD1. CDR1 and CDR2 from the germline V gene are SEHNR and FQNEAQ (reference sequence). The CDR3 length is 14 residues. V was pared by 4 bases and J by 3 bases, with 4 bases of the junction left unmatched.

J is TRBJ2-5 and V is TRBV15; 9 bases are a match to TRBD2. With 6 bases clipped from V and 4 bases from J, the junction kept 12 bases outside the gene matches. The CDR3 contains 16 residues. Germline-derived CDR1 and CDR2 are LNHNV and YYDKDF (reference sequence). The CDR3 coding sequence is TGTGCCACCAGGTCCGGGGTAGCGGGAGAAGGAGAGACCCAGTACTTC. Amino acid sequence: CATRSGVAGEGETQYF.

The rearrangement uses TRBV11-3 and TRBJ2-3; 10 positions match TRBD1. Unmatched junction bases numbered 5, after V lost 4 bases and J lost 1 base. CDR3 length: 16 amino acids. Per the germline V gene, CDR1 is SGHNT and CDR2 is YENEEA. The CDR3 is CASSSPGTGGTDTQYF. The CDR3 DNA reads TGTGCCAGCAGCTCACCCGGGACAGGGGGCACAGATACGCAGTATTTT.

The chain links TRBV5-1 to TRBJ1-1; D perhaps matches TRBD1 (5 bases). V lost 0 bases and J lost 0, with 12 bases in between. This CDR3 has 16 residues. Germline lookup yields CDR1 SGHRS and CDR2 YFSETQ. The DNA of the CDR3 is TGCGCCAGCAGCTTGGATGGGGGGAGGATGAACACTGAAGCTTTCTTT. Its translation: CASSLDGGRMNTEAFF.

This clone has a handful of counts. The V and J genes are TRBV4-3 and TRBJ2-1; TRBD2 agrees at 8 bases. Germline CDR1 LGHNA, CDR2 YSLEER. V lost 4 bases and J lost 7; bases outside the gene matches: 12. The CDR3 runs 16 residues. DNA of the CDR3: TGCGCCAGCAGCCCATATGGACTAGCTAGGGGGAATGAGCAGTTCTTC. It specifies CASSPYGLARGNEQFF.

This CDR3 reads CASSQTTGGTEAFF. Written as DNA, the CDR3 is TGTGCCAGCAGTCAGACGACAGGGGGCACTGAAGCTTTCTTT. This sequence joins TRBV27 and TRBJ1-1, with 9 bases aligning to TRBD1. In germline, CDR1 is MNHEY, CDR2 SMNVEV (reference sequence). This CDR3 has 14 amino acids. J gave up 4 bases and V 5 bases, and 5 bases lay outside the gene matches.

This chain links TRBV7-8 with TRBJ2-7; 14 bases match TRBD2. CDR1 is SGHVS and CDR2 is FQNEAQ in the germline V gene. The CDR3 has 16 amino acids. After removal of 5 bases from V and 1 base from J, the junction contained 4 bases not matched to a gene. As DNA, the CDR3 is TGTGCCAGCAGCCCGGGACTAGCGGGAGTGTCCTACGAGCAGTACGTC. It translates to CASSPGLAGVSYEQYV.